This T cell receptor (beta chain) came from a study of CD8+CD57+ T cells in acquired aplastic anemia. On the study more broadly: Quantities of DNA derived from sorted CD4+ and CD8+ cells averaged around 3 ug.

The CDR3 extends over 13 amino acids. The V and J ends lost 6 bases and 2 bases respectively, with 10 bases between them. In germline, CDR1 is SNHLY, CDR2 FYNNEI. CDR3 and TCR beta VDJ profiling relied on genomic DNA as the template. In TCRdb, the reads were re-called with MiXCR into one record per CDR3 protein. The data contain more than 150,000 distinct CDR3 sequences, around half of them singletons. Many counts were recorded for this clonotype. This receptor was obtained from a human donor in good health. The sequenced material came from sorted CD4+, CD8+, or CD8+CD57+ T cells (not recorded which) from PBMCs. This chain connects TRBV2 to TRBJ1-1, with a possible D match to TRBD1 (6 bases). CDR3 amino acids: CASRRQVNTEAFF. DNA for the CDR3: TGTGCCAGCAGGAGACAGGTTAACACTGAAGCTTTCTTT.